These T cell receptor beta chains were read from a single sample in a study of cytomegalovirus exposure and HLA in healthy donors. Assay used: immunoSEQ multiplex PCR; TCRdb lists only in-frame clones, some missing. Of tens of thousands of clones in the sample, roughly 80% were seen once. The sequenced material came from PBMCs. The receptors stem from a girl aged 2-9 years in good health and CMV-seropositive. Each CDR3 is given with its conserved first and last residue. The D gene is left open where the match is weak. Rows may omit the clone size; those that give it use once, few, many or a size class.

>TRBJ1-2|.|TRBV6-5|.
CASSPRVANYGYTF
TGTGCCAGCAGTCCGCGGGTAGCTAACTATGGCTACACCTTC
>TRBJ1-5|.|TRBV6-5|.
CASRRTANQPQHF
TGTGCCAGCAGACGGACAGCCAATCAGCCCCAGCATTTT
>TRBJ2-1|.|TRBV27|.
CASRLVSSYNEQFF
TGTGCCAGCAGGTTAGTCTCGTCCTACAATGAGCAGTTCTTC
>TRBJ2-6|.|TRBV10-3|.
CAISLRGSSGANVLTF
TGTGCCATTAGCTTGCGAGGGTCGTCTGGGGCCAACGTCCTGACTTTC
>TRBJ1-2|.|TRBV19|.
CASSIPGGGASDGYTF
TGTGCCAGTAGTATACCCGGGGGAGGGGCGAGTGACGGCTACACCTTC
>TRBJ2-3|TRBD1|TRBV7-8|.
CASSSSTGPDTQYF
TGTGCCAGCAGCTCCTCGACAGGGCCAGATACGCAGTATTTT
>TRBJ2-7|.|TRBV27|.
CASSSPTYEQYF
TGTGCCAGCAGTTCCCCAACCTACGAGCAGTACTTC
>TRBJ1-3|.|TRBV5-6|.
CASSDRSSGNTIYF
TGTGCCAGCAGTGACAGGAGCTCTGGAAACACCATATATTTT
>TRBJ2-1|TRBD2|TRBV30|.
CAWAGTKSSYNEQFF
TGTGCCTGGGCCGGGACTAAGAGCTCCTACAATGAGCAGTTCTTC
>TRBJ2-7|TRBD2|TRBV2|.
CASSPREVYEQYF
TGTGCCAGCAGTCCCCGGGAGGTCTACGAGCAGTACTTC
>TRBJ2-1|TRBD1|TRBV12-5|.
CASGQTPGTDLYNEQFF
TGTGCTAGTGGGCAGACCCCCGGGACAGACCTATACAATGAGCAGTTCTTC
>TRBJ2-5|.|TRBV27|.
CATRGSGETQYF
TGTGCCACCCGCGGGTCCGGGGAGACCCAGTACTTC
>TRBJ2-7|.|TRBV6-6|.
CASSYEGRSYEQYF
TGTGCCAGCAGTTACGAGGGCCGGTCCTACGAGCAGTACTTC
>TRBJ2-3|TRBD2|TRBV30|.
CAWTAVAGTDTQYF
TGTGCCTGGACGGCGGTAGCGGGAACGGATACGCAGTATTTT
>TRBJ1-1|TRBD1|TRBV27|.
CATSPGWDRARRTEAFF
TGTGCCACCTCTCCCGGTTGGGACAGGGCGAGGAGGACTGAAGCTTTCTTT
>TRBJ2-7|.|TRBV2|.
CASRDSVAYEQYF
TGTGCCAGCAGAGACAGTGTTGCCTACGAGCAGTACTTC
>TRBJ2-2|.|TRBV5-4|once
CASSLEGRGTGELFF
TGTGCCAGCAGCTTGGAAGGCAGGGGCACCGGGGAGCTGTTTTTT
>TRBJ2-1|TRBD2|TRBV4-3|.
CASSQDRPAAGYHNEQFF
TGCGCCAGCAGCCAAGATCGCCCCGCAGCGGGATACCACAATGAGCAGTTCTTC
>TRBJ1-1|.|TRBV4-1|few
CASSQVIGVDTEAFF
TGCGCCAGCAGCCAAGTAATAGGGGTGGACACTGAAGCTTTCTTT
>TRBJ1-4|.|TRBV7-9|once
CASSLKRENERLFF
TGTGCCAGCAGCTTAAAACGGGAAAATGAAAGACTGTTTTTT
>TRBJ1-4|.|TRBV4-2|once
CASRIPGLAEEKLFF
TGTGCCAGCAGGATACCGGGACTCGCGGAGGAAAAACTGTTTTTT
>TRBJ1-3|TRBD1|TRBV10-3|.
CAISGRQGARNTIYF
TGTGCCATCAGTGGACGACAGGGGGCGCGGAACACCATATATTTT
>TRBJ1-2|TRBD1|TRBV6-1|.
CASTPGQGIGYTF
TGTGCCAGCACTCCCGGACAGGGTATAGGCTACACCTTC
>TRBJ1-1|.|TRBV14|.
CASSRQMNTEAFF
TGTGCCAGCAGCCGACAGATGAACACTGAAGCTTTCTTT
>TRBJ1-4|.|TRBV30|few
CAWSARSSGAKSEKLFF
TGTGCCTGGAGTGCGAGATCTTCAGGGGCGAAGTCGGAAAAACTGTTTTTT
>TRBJ1-1|.|TRBV2|.
CASSDKRGRGTEAFF
TGTGCCAGCAGTGATAAGCGGGGGCGAGGGACTGAAGCTTTCTTT
>TRBJ1-2|.|TRBV18|.
CASSPPGTAGYTF
TGTGCCAGCTCACCACCGGGGACTGCGGGCTACACCTTC
>TRBJ1-1|TRBD1|TRBV10-1|.
CASSLHRGTTEAFF
TGCGCCAGCAGTTTGCACAGGGGGACCACTGAAGCTTTCTTT
>TRBJ2-7|.|TRBV6-5|.
CASRPPGTYEQYF
TGTGCCAGCCGTCCCCCAGGGACCTACGAGCAGTACTTC
>TRBJ2-7|TRBD2|TRBV30|.
CACPGGEGSSYEQYF
TGTGCCTGCCCCGGGGGGGAGGGCAGCTCCTACGAGCAGTACTTC
>TRBJ1-1|.|TRBV28|.
CASSADPRGKNTEAFF
TGTGCCAGCAGTGCAGACCCCAGGGGAAAGAACACTGAAGCTTTCTTT
>TRBJ2-1|TRBD2|TRBV28|.
CASLRTSGMLYNEQFF
TGTGCCAGCCTAAGGACTAGCGGGATGTTATACAATGAGCAGTTCTTC
>TRBJ1-5|.|TRBV28|.
CASRGASSNQPQHF
TGTGCCAGCAGGGGGGCCTCTAGCAATCAGCCCCAGCATTTT
>TRBJ1-2|.|TRBV4-1|.
CASSQPVDGNYGYTF
TGCGCCAGCAGCCAGCCAGTAGACGGGAACTATGGCTACACCTTC
>TRBJ1-1|TRBD1|TRBV6-5|.
CASSFVQGPTEAFF
TGTGCCAGCAGTTTCGTACAGGGGCCCACTGAAGCTTTCTTT
>TRBJ1-1|.|TRBV7-2|.
CASSLGPRRGSNTEAFF
TGTGCCAGCAGCTTAGGACCCCGGAGAGGGTCGAACACTGAAGCTTTCTTT